Listed below are T cell receptor beta chains from one sample, sequenced in a study of response to subunit inactivated influenza vaccine. From the RT-PCR reads, TCRdb called clonotypes with MiXCR, one entry per CDR3 protein. The sample has fewer than 800,000 distinct CDR3 sequences, more than 15% seen once. The specimen was PBMCs from blood, collected roughly 12 days after vaccination. The receptors were gathered from a man in his fifties who received an inactivated influenza vaccine. The CDR3 runs from the conserved cysteine through the conserved F or W. A D gene is named only where the DNA matches it firmly. Expanded clones are given a class, and other clones once, few, many or no size at all.

v_call: TRBV7-8
d_call: TRBD2
clone_size: few
j_call: TRBJ2-3
cdr3_nt: TGTGCCAGCAGCTTAGTGGGGCAGCTTGCAGCGGGAGGTTCGGATACGCAGTATTTT
cdr3_aa: CASSLVGQLAAGGSDTQYF

v_call: TRBV30
d_call: NA
clone_size: NA
j_call: TRBJ2-7
cdr3_nt: TGTGCCTGGAGTGTATACGGGACCGGCTACGAGCAGTACTTC
cdr3_aa: CAWSVYGTGYEQYF

v_call: TRBV3-1
d_call: NA
clone_size: few
j_call: TRBJ2-7
cdr3_nt: TGTGCCAGCAGCCGATGGGGCTACGAGCAGTACTTC
cdr3_aa: CASSRWGYEQYF

v_call: TRBV7-2
d_call: NA
clone_size: few
j_call: TRBJ2-7
cdr3_nt: TGTGCCAGCAGCTTAATGCGGGACTACGAGCAGTACTTC
cdr3_aa: CASSLMRDYEQYF

v_call: TRBV6-5
d_call: NA
clone_size: few
j_call: TRBJ1-5
cdr3_nt: TGTGCCAGCAGTTACTGGCCCGGTTTAGGCCAGCCCCAGCATTTT
cdr3_aa: CASSYWPGLGQPQHF

v_call: TRBV12-3/TRBV12-4
d_call: NA
clone_size: NA
j_call: TRBJ1-5
cdr3_nt: TGTGCCAGCAGTTTAGATGCTTGGGGATTAGTTCAGCCCCAGCATTTT
cdr3_aa: CASSLDAWGLVQPQHF

v_call: TRBV6-2/TRBV6-3
d_call: TRBD1
clone_size: NA
j_call: TRBJ1-5
cdr3_nt: TGTGCCAGTGCCCCGACCTTCCGGACAGGGGGCGGGGGGGAGGCAAATCAGCCCCAGCATTTT
cdr3_aa: CASAPTFRTGGGGEANQPQHF

v_call: TRBV27
d_call: TRBD2
clone_size: few
j_call: TRBJ2-3
cdr3_nt: TGTGCCAGTAAACTAGCGGGAGGCGGAGATACGCAGTATTTT
cdr3_aa: CASKLAGGGDTQYF

v_call: TRBV5-5
d_call: NA
clone_size: few
j_call: TRBJ2-1
cdr3_nt: TGTGCCAGCAGCTTAATAGTCTTCGAGTCCTACAATGAGCAGTTCTTC
cdr3_aa: CASSLIVFESYNEQFF

v_call: TRBV12-3/TRBV12-4
d_call: NA
clone_size: few
j_call: TRBJ2-2
cdr3_nt: TGTGCCAGCAGAACAGGGTATCGGGACACCGGGGAGCTGTTTTTT
cdr3_aa: CASRTGYRDTGELFF

v_call: TRBV6-5
d_call: TRBD1
clone_size: few
j_call: TRBJ1-2
cdr3_nt: TGTGCCAGCAGTTACTTGCCCGGGACAGACTATGGCTACACCTTC
cdr3_aa: CASSYLPGTDYGYTF

v_call: TRBV3-1
d_call: NA
clone_size: few
j_call: TRBJ2-3
cdr3_nt: TGTGCCAGCAGCCAACCAGGATTCAAGGATACGCAGTATTTT
cdr3_aa: CASSQPGFKDTQYF

v_call: TRBV20-1
d_call: NA
clone_size: few
j_call: TRBJ2-1
cdr3_nt: TGCAGTGCTAGAGATAGGCCTAATGAGCAGTTCTTC
cdr3_aa: CSARDRPNEQFF

v_call: TRBV12-3/TRBV12-4
d_call: NA
clone_size: many
j_call: TRBJ1-6
cdr3_nt: TGTGCCAGCAGAAGAGACAGAAGTAATTCACCCCTCCACTTT
cdr3_aa: CASRRDRSNSPLHF

v_call: TRBV5-1
d_call: TRBD2
clone_size: NA
j_call: TRBJ2-3
cdr3_nt: TGCGCCAGCAGCTTGGACGTGACTAGCGGGGGCCCCGGGTATTTT
cdr3_aa: CASSLDVTSGGPGYF

v_call: TRBV27
d_call: NA
clone_size: NA
j_call: TRBJ2-3
cdr3_nt: TGTGCCAGCAGTTTATGGGCATGGGGGGATGGCACAGATACGCAGTATTTT
cdr3_aa: CASSLWAWGDGTDTQYF

v_call: TRBV18
d_call: TRBD1
clone_size: NA
j_call: TRBJ2-7
cdr3_nt: TGTGCCAGCTCAGGGACAGGGATTGGAGAGCAGTACTTC
cdr3_aa: CASSGTGIGEQYF

v_call: TRBV7-2
d_call: TRBD1
clone_size: NA
j_call: TRBJ1-6
cdr3_nt: TGTGCCAGCAGCGCCACAGGGGGGACTTCACCCCTCCACTTT
cdr3_aa: CASSATGGTSPLHF

v_call: TRBV11-2
d_call: NA
clone_size: many
j_call: TRBJ2-1
cdr3_nt: TGTGCCAGCAGCTTCCTACGGGGGATAAATGAGCAGTTCTTC
cdr3_aa: CASSFLRGINEQFF

v_call: TRBV27
d_call: NA
clone_size: few
j_call: TRBJ2-1
cdr3_nt: TGTGCCAGCAGTTTATATGGCGGAACGACCTACAATGAGCAGTTCTTC
cdr3_aa: CASSLYGGTTYNEQFF

v_call: TRBV10-3
d_call: NA
clone_size: NA
j_call: TRBJ2-6
cdr3_nt: TGTGCCACCAGAGACATGACAGGCCTATCTGGGGCCAACGTCCTGACTTTC
cdr3_aa: CATRDMTGLSGANVLTF

v_call: TRBV12-3/TRBV12-4
d_call: TRBD1
clone_size: NA
j_call: TRBJ1-1
cdr3_nt: TGTGCCAGCACCCGGACAGGCCATAGGGCTGAAGCTTTCTTT
cdr3_aa: CASTRTGHRAEAFF

v_call: TRBV5-6
d_call: NA
clone_size: few
j_call: TRBJ1-2
cdr3_nt: TGTGCCAGCAGCTTTCCGGGAAACTATGGCTACACCTTC
cdr3_aa: CASSFPGNYGYTF

v_call: TRBV20-1
d_call: NA
clone_size: NA
j_call: TRBJ2-3
cdr3_nt: TGCAGTGCTGAGACTACCAATACGCAGTATTTT
cdr3_aa: CSAETTNTQYF

v_call: TRBV10-2
d_call: NA
clone_size: few
j_call: TRBJ1-4
cdr3_nt: TGCGCCAGCAGCTCGGCGGCAGGGCCTAATGAAAAACTGTTTTTT
cdr3_aa: CASSSAAGPNEKLFF

v_call: TRBV7-2
d_call: NA
clone_size: NA
j_call: TRBJ1-6
cdr3_nt: TGTGCCAGCAGCTTAGGTCAAGTGTACAATTCACCCCTCCACTTT
cdr3_aa: CASSLGQVYNSPLHF

v_call: TRBV7-9
d_call: TRBD1
clone_size: few
j_call: TRBJ1-2
cdr3_nt: TGTGCCAGCAGCTTAGCTAAGGGGGCCAACTATGGCTACACCTTC
cdr3_aa: CASSLAKGANYGYTF

v_call: TRBV3-1
d_call: NA
clone_size: NA
j_call: TRBJ2-3
cdr3_nt: TGTGCCAGCAGCCGGTATGGGACAGATACGCAGTATTTT
cdr3_aa: CASSRYGTDTQYF

v_call: TRBV12-3/TRBV12-4
d_call: NA
clone_size: few
j_call: TRBJ1-6
cdr3_nt: TGTGCCAGCAGCTCCGGGGCGGGAAGTTCACCCCTCCACTTT
cdr3_aa: CASSSGAGSSPLHF

v_call: TRBV7-6
d_call: NA
clone_size: NA
j_call: TRBJ2-2
cdr3_nt: TGTGCCAGCAGCTTAACCCTACAGGTGAAACGAACCGGGGAGCTGTTTTTT
cdr3_aa: CASSLTLQVKRTGELFF

v_call: TRBV28
d_call: NA
clone_size: NA
j_call: TRBJ2-1
cdr3_nt: TGTGCCAGCAGTTTCGTCAGCGGTTTTTACAATGAGCAGTTCTTC
cdr3_aa: CASSFVSGFYNEQFF

v_call: TRBV4-2
d_call: NA
clone_size: NA
j_call: TRBJ2-5
cdr3_nt: TGTGCCAGCAGCCAAGGACGGCGGGGGCCTGAGACCCAGTACTTC
cdr3_aa: CASSQGRRGPETQYF

v_call: TRBV19
d_call: TRBD1
clone_size: few
j_call: TRBJ1-1
cdr3_nt: TGTGCCAGTAGGGGACAGGGGAAGAACACTGAAGCTTTCTTT
cdr3_aa: CASRGQGKNTEAFF

v_call: TRBV7-9
d_call: TRBD1
clone_size: many
j_call: TRBJ2-1
cdr3_nt: TGTGCCAGCTTTTCAGGGGGTGAGCAGTTCTTC
cdr3_aa: CASFSGGEQFF

v_call: TRBV30
d_call: TRBD2
clone_size: few
j_call: TRBJ2-2
cdr3_nt: TGTGCCCGCGGGGGGGAAGGGTCCACCGGGGAGCTGTTTTTT
cdr3_aa: CARGGEGSTGELFF

v_call: TRBV5-8
d_call: NA
clone_size: few
j_call: TRBJ1-6
cdr3_nt: TGTGCCAGCAAGCAGCTTGGTGGGGTTTCACCCCTCCACTTT
cdr3_aa: CASKQLGGVSPLHF

v_call: TRBV10-3
d_call: NA
clone_size: few
j_call: TRBJ1-1
cdr3_nt: TGTGCCATCAGACCCGGGGCCTCGAACACTGAAGCTTTCTTT
cdr3_aa: CAIRPGASNTEAFF

v_call: TRBV2
d_call: NA
clone_size: NA
j_call: TRBJ2-5
cdr3_nt: TGTGCCAGCAGTGAACAGGGCTACCAAGAGACCCAGTACTTC
cdr3_aa: CASSEQGYQETQYF

v_call: TRBV5-1
d_call: TRBD1
clone_size: few
j_call: TRBJ2-7
cdr3_nt: TGCGCCAGCAGCTTGGGGGACAGGCCCGCTCTGGAGCAGTACTTC
cdr3_aa: CASSLGDRPALEQYF

v_call: TRBV7-8
d_call: NA
clone_size: many
j_call: TRBJ1-5
cdr3_nt: TGTGCCAGCCGTCCGGATGGGGGCCTTTATCAGCCCCAGCATTTT
cdr3_aa: CASRPDGGLYQPQHF

v_call: TRBV20-1
d_call: TRBD2
clone_size: NA
j_call: TRBJ2-1
cdr3_nt: TGCAGTGCTCGCGGACTAGCGGGAATAGGGGGTGAGCAGTTCTTC
cdr3_aa: CSARGLAGIGGEQFF

v_call: TRBV7-9
d_call: NA
clone_size: many
j_call: TRBJ2-7
cdr3_nt: TGTGCCAGCAGCTCGGGCCGATACTACGAGCAGTACTTC
cdr3_aa: CASSSGRYYEQYF

v_call: TRBV15
d_call: NA
clone_size: NA
j_call: TRBJ2-7
cdr3_nt: TGTGCCACCAGCAGAGGGGTGGGAACCTACGAGCAGTACTTC
cdr3_aa: CATSRGVGTYEQYF

v_call: TRBV5-5
d_call: TRBD1
clone_size: few
j_call: TRBJ1-2
cdr3_nt: TGTGCCAGCAGCTCCCCAAACAGACAGGGATCTCTGCATGGCTACACCTTC
cdr3_aa: CASSSPNRQGSLHGYTF

v_call: TRBV5-1
d_call: NA
clone_size: NA
j_call: TRBJ2-2
cdr3_nt: TGCGCCAGCAGCTTGGGGCAGGGAAGGGAGCTGTTTTTT
cdr3_aa: CASSLGQGRELFF

v_call: TRBV20-1
d_call: TRBD1
clone_size: many
j_call: TRBJ1-2
cdr3_nt: TGCAGTGCTAGGGCCGACAGGGCCTCCACCTTC
cdr3_aa: CSARADRASTF

v_call: TRBV3-1
d_call: NA
clone_size: few
j_call: TRBJ1-1
cdr3_nt: TGTGCCAGCAGCAAAAGTGGGGTTTCGACTGAAGCTTTCTTT
cdr3_aa: CASSKSGVSTEAFF

v_call: TRBV6-1
d_call: NA
clone_size: many
j_call: TRBJ1-6
cdr3_nt: TGTGCCAGCAGCCCGGGGCTTAATTCACCCCTCCACTTT
cdr3_aa: CASSPGLNSPLHF